The 28 T cell receptor beta chains below were found in one sample sequenced in a study of STAT3 mutations in large granular lymphocyte leukemia. These receptors have no identified antigens. Whole-study results and caveats: Every T-cell large granular lymphocyte leukemia patient had at least one immunodominant TCR beta clonotype.

Assay used: immunoSEQ multiplex PCR; TCRdb lists only in-frame clones, some missing. The sample has around 12,000 clones; 81% are singletons. The sequencing sample was made of peripheral blood mononuclear cells. The source is a man in his 60s with T-cell large granular lymphocyte leukemia. Some clones in this sample may be carry-over from other donors' samples.

The J gene is TRBJ2-2, the V gene TRBV6-5; D call uncertain. The CDR3 length is 13 residues. Germline-derived CDR1 and CDR2 are MNHEY and SVGAGI. V lost 6 bases, J lost 5 bases, and 10 bases lay in between. In DNA, the CDR3 is TGTGCCAGCAGCCCAGTCGGGACCGGGGAGCTGTTTTTT. Protein: CASSPVGTGELFF.

This chain joins TRBV30 and TRBJ2-3; no clear D gene. The V end lost 0 bases, the J end lost 1 base, and 8 bases lay between the germline ends. Germline lookup yields CDR1 GTSNPN and CDR2 SVGIG (reference sequence). The CDR3 loop spans 14 amino acids. The chain's CDR3 is CAWSVIGGTDTQYF. In DNA, the CDR3 is TGTGCCTGGAGTGTTATTGGGGGCACAGATACGCAGTATTTT.

The chain combines TRBV6-1 with TRBJ1-5; unclear D gene. Germline CDR1 MNHNS, CDR2 SASEGT. The germline V and J ends were trimmed by 2 bases and 5 bases, with 7 bases remaining between them. The CDR3 has 13 amino acids. The CDR3 nucleotides are TGTGCCAGCAGTGAAAGTTTTGATCAGCCCCAGCATTTT. Residues: CASSESFDQPQHF.

This rearrangement joins TRBV27 to TRBJ1-5; 11 bases fit TRBD1. V shed 6 bases and J 7 bases; nucleotides not matched to a gene: 5. CDR1 MNHEY and CDR2 SMNVEV come from the germline V gene (reference sequence). CDR3 length equals 14 residues. The CDR3, as DNA: TGTGCCAGCAGCCGGACAGGGGGCGGGCAGCCCCAGCATTTT. Translation: CASSRTGGGQPQHF.

CDR3 bases: TGTGCCAGCAGCCCGACTACTAACAATGAGCAGTTCTTC. This gives the protein CASSPTTNNEQFF. The chain uses TRBV7-9 and TRBJ2-1; D perhaps matches TRBD2 (5 bases). Germline values: CDR1 SEHNR, CDR2 FQNEAQ (reference sequence). CDR3 length: 13 residues. Trimming cost V 5 bases and J 5 bases, with 10 bases left between them.

This sequence joins TRBV20-1 and TRBJ2-1, with no clear D. Germline CDR1 reads DFQATT; CDR2 reads SNEGSKA (reference sequence). Trimming stripped 3 bases from V and 1 base from J, with 1 base between. CDR3 size: 11 residues. In nucleotides, the CDR3 is TGCAGTGCTAGTTCCTACAATGAGCAGTTCTTC. Its translation is CSASSYNEQFF.

This chain uses TRBV2 with TRBJ1-5; no clear D gene. Between the trimmed V and J ends, which lost 1 base and 3 bases, there was a span of 10 bases. The CDR3 spans 15 residues. Per the germline V gene, CDR1 is SNHLY and CDR2 is FYNNEI. CDR3 loop: CASSEGRQLNQPQHF. CDR3 DNA: TGTGCCAGCAGTGAAGGAAGGCAGCTCAATCAGCCCCAGCATTTT.

The chain is built from TRBV15 and TRBJ1-6; perhaps TRBD1 as D (5 bases). Germline V gene sequence: CDR1 LNHNV, CDR2 YYDKDF (reference sequence). Trimming removed 0 bases at V and 3 bases at J, with 9 bases between. There are 16 residues in the CDR3. CDR3 sequence: CATSRDRGNYNSPLHF. The CDR3 nucleotides read TGTGCCACCAGCAGAGACCGGGGGAACTATAATTCACCCCTCCACTTT.

The V and J genes are TRBV10-3 and TRBJ1-6, with D tentatively TRBD1 (5 bases). This CDR3 is built from 15 residues. V lost 6 bases, J lost 5 bases, and 14 bases lay in between. CDR1 is ENHRY and CDR2 is SYGVKD in the germline V gene. The CDR3 nucleotides read TGTGCCATCAGCCCCCAGGGATCGGATAATTCACCCCTCCACTTT. Encoded protein: CAISPQGSDNSPLHF.

The chain carries TRBV7-6 and TRBJ2-7, with D unclear. V was trimmed by 7 bases and J by 0 bases, leaving 10 bases between them. CDR1 and CDR2 from the germline V gene are SGHVS and FNYEAQ. CDR3 length: 13 amino acids. Here the CDR3 DNA reads TGTGCCAGCACCCCCCCGAGCTCCTACGAGCAGTACTTC. Encoded protein: CASTPPSSYEQYF.

The rearrangement uses TRBV7-2 and TRBJ2-7; 9 bases map to TRBD1. Trimming took 5 bases from V and 9 from J; bases not matched to a gene: 17. The CDR3 length is 16 residues. Germline V gene lookup returns CDR1 SGHTA and CDR2 FQGNSA. CDR3 region: CASSPRGWDRVQGQYF. CDR3 nucleotide sequence: TGTGCCAGCAGCCCTAGAGGGTGGGACAGGGTGCAGGGGCAGTACTTC.

The rearrangement joins TRBV7-9 to TRBJ1-1; weak D call: TRBD1 (5 bases). Deletions cut 8 bases from V and 0 bases from J, with 16 bases between. This CDR3 region has 15 residues. Per the germline V gene, CDR1 is SEHNR and CDR2 is FQNEAQ (reference sequence). The CDR3 DNA is TGTGCCAGCCAAGCTCAGGGAGACATGAACACTGAAGCTTTCTTT. Its translation is CASQAQGDMNTEAFF.

The chain has TRBV11-3 and TRBJ2-5; no clear D. Germline assignment: CDR1 SGHNT and CDR2 YENEEA. V dropped 5 bases and J dropped 5 bases, with 15 bases sitting between them. CDR3 length: 14 residues. The CDR3 nucleotides are TGTGCCAGCAGCCCCTCCGGGCCTGGGGAGACCCAGTACTTC. Residues: CASSPSGPGETQYF.

This clone was seen a few times. The V gene is TRBV28, the J gene TRBJ2-3, with 10 bases identical to TRBD2. Trimming at V came to 3 bases and at J to 0 bases, leaving 6 bases not matched to a gene. The length of the CDR3 is 17 residues. The V gene's germline CDR1 is MDHEN and CDR2 SYDVKM. CDR3 loop: CASSLTSGRWSTDTQYF. The CDR3 DNA follows: TGTGCCAGCAGTTTGACTAGCGGGCGGTGGAGCACAGATACGCAGTATTTT. The complete variable domain, with remaining parts taken from reference TRBV28 and TRBJ2-3, reads DVKVTQSSRYLVKRTGEKVFLECVQDMDHENMFWYRQDPGLGLRLIYFSYDVKMKEKGDIPEGYSVSREKKERFSLILESASTNQTSMYLCASSLTSGRWSTDTQYFGPGTRLTVL.

This clone appeared a single time. The chain recombines TRBV15 with TRBJ2-1; 7 nucleotides align to TRBD1. The CDR3 is 16 residues long. The germline V gene encodes CDR1 LNHNV and CDR2 YYDKDF (reference sequence). V gave up 2 bases and J gave up 5 bases; unmatched junction bases: 9. In DNA, the CDR3 is TGTGCCACCAGCAGAAGGACCGGGACAGTCAACAATGAGCAGTTCTTC. It translates to CATSRRTGTVNNEQFF.

This clone showed up just a few times. CDR3 region: CAIRAPSLEQYF. The DNA of the CDR3 is TGTGCCATCAGGGCCCCCAGCCTGGAGCAGTACTTC. This chain uses TRBV10-3 with TRBJ2-7; no clear D gene. V was clipped by 6 bases and J by 7 bases, with 13 bases between them. The CDR3 extends over 12 amino acids. Germline V gene sequence: CDR1 ENHRY, CDR2 SYGVKD.

The V and J genes are TRBV6-5 and TRBJ1-3; no reliable D call. Germline V gene lookup returns CDR1 MNHEY and CDR2 SVGAGI. V lost 6 bases to trimming and J lost 0 bases, with 6 bases between them. CDR3 length equals 13 residues. The CDR3: CASRPYSGNTIYF. In DNA, the CDR3 is TGTGCCAGCAGACCCTACTCTGGAAACACCATATATTTT.

The gene calls are TRBV5-1 and TRBJ2-7, with TRBD1 as a possible D gene (6 bases). Trimming pared 4 bases from V and 4 bases from J, leaving 12 bases between. The CDR3 has 13 residues. The germline V gene encodes CDR1 SGHRS and CDR2 YFSETQ. The DNA for the CDR3 is TGCGCCAGCAGCACCGGCGACAGGTACGAGCAGTACTTC. Protein sequence: CASSTGDRYEQYF. Full variable domain (rest looked up from reference TRBV5-1 and TRBJ2-7): KAGVTQTPRYLIKTRGQQVTLSCSPISGHRSVSWYQQTPGQGLQFLFEYFSETQRNKGNFPGRFSGRQFSNSRSEMNVSTLELGDSALYLCASSTGDRYEQYFGPGTRLTVT.

This clone turned up a few times. The genes are TRBV5-4 and TRBJ1-2; D may be TRBD1 (5 bases). Germline CDR1 SGHNT, CDR2 YYREEE (reference sequence). Trimming pared 0 bases from V and 3 bases from J, leaving 12 bases between. CDR3 length equals 15 residues. CDR3 bases: TGTGCCAGCAGCTTGGAGGCAGGGTATGACTATGGCTACACCTTC. This codes for CASSLEAGYDYGYTF. Looking up the rest from reference TRBV5-4 and TRBJ1-2 gives the full variable domain: ETGVTQSPTHLIKTRGQQVTLRCSSQSGHNTVSWYQQALGQGPQFIFQYYREEENGRGNFPPRFSGLQFPNYSSELNVNALELDDSALYLCASSLEAGYDYGYTFGSGTRLTVV.

This clone was detected a few times. The chain recombines TRBV18 with TRBJ1-5, with 7 bases fitting TRBD1. The V gene end was trimmed by 4 bases and the J gene end by 4 bases; junction bases not matched to a gene: 4. This CDR3 region has 14 residues. Per the germline V gene, CDR1 is KGHSH and CDR2 is LQKENI. CDR3 nucleotide sequence: TGTGCCAGCTCACGGGACAGTGAGAATCAGCCCCAGCATTTT. Translation gives CASSRDSENQPQHF. Drawing the rest from reference TRBV18 and TRBJ1-5, the complete variable domain is NAGVMQNPRHLVRRRGQEARLRCSPMKGHSHVYWYRQLPEEGLKFMVYLQKENIIDESGMPKERFSAEFPKEGPSILRIQQVVRGDSAAYFCASSRDSENQPQHFGDGTRLSIL.

The J gene is TRBJ1-2, the V gene TRBV30; TRBD1 might be the D (5 bases). This CDR3 region has 14 residues. Germline CDR1 reads GTSNPN; CDR2 reads SVGIG (reference sequence). Trimming pared 3 bases from V and 2 bases from J, leaving 13 bases between. As DNA, the CDR3 is TGTGCCTGGAGGGGCCAGGGCAGCAACTATGGCTACACCTTC. Its translation is CAWRGQGSNYGYTF.

This clone has a single count. This chain links TRBV4-3 with TRBJ2-3; the D gene is possibly TRBD2 (5 bases). The germline gives CDR1 LGHNA, CDR2 YSLEER. Between the trimmed V and J ends, which lost 4 bases and 0 bases, there was a span of 17 bases. There are 17 residues in the CDR3. In DNA, the CDR3 is TGCGCCAGCAGCCGCCGCGGACTGTCCCTAAGCACAGATACGCAGTATTTT. It is translated as CASSRRGLSLSTDTQYF.

The chain links TRBV18 to TRBJ2-7; D is perhaps TRBD1 or TRBD2 (6 bases each). The length of the CDR3 is 13 residues. CDR1 KGHSH and CDR2 LQKENI come from the germline V gene. V was pared by 6 bases and J by 7 bases, with 16 bases between. The CDR3 is CASSLSGGAEQYF. The CDR3 DNA follows: TGTGCCAGCTCTCTCTCCGGGGGCGCGGAGCAGTACTTC. Supplemented by reference TRBV18 and TRBJ2-7, the full variable domain reads NAGVMQNPRHLVRRRGQEARLRCSPMKGHSHVYWYRQLPEEGLKFMVYLQKENIIDESGMPKERFSAEFPKEGPSILRIQQVVRGDSAAYFCASSLSGGAEQYFGPGTRLTVT.

This chain connects TRBV7-9 to TRBJ2-1; 7 bases line up with TRBD2. The ends lost 11 bases at V and 9 bases at J; junction bases unmatched: 10. Germline V gene sequence: CDR1 SEHNR, CDR2 FQNEAQ (reference sequence). The CDR3 runs to 12 residues. The CDR3 coding sequence is TGTGCCCCCGAGGCGGGAGAGGGTGAGCAGTTCTTC. Protein product: CAPEAGEGEQFF.

The V and J genes are TRBV6-5 and TRBJ2-7; D possibly corresponds to TRBD2 (6 bases). The CDR3 contains 15 residues. V gave up 2 bases and J gave up 3 bases, with 14 bases separating them. CDR1 is MNHEY, CDR2 SVGAGI, per germline. DNA of the CDR3: TGTGCCAGCAGTTACAACGAGGTCGGGGGCTACGAGCAGTACTTC. It is translated as CASSYNEVGGYEQYF.

The V gene is TRBV18, the J gene TRBJ1-2; D perhaps matches TRBD1 (6 bases). With 5 bases removed from V and 8 bases from J, the gap between germline ends came to 15 bases. This CDR3 contains 13 residues. Germline V gives CDR1 KGHSH, CDR2 LQKENI. The CDR3 sequence: CASSEGEGYGYTF. The CDR3, as DNA: TGTGCCAGCTCAGAGGGGGAAGGCTACGGCTACACCTTC.

This clone was seen a handful of times. The J gene is TRBJ2-7, the V gene TRBV28, with 9 bases fitting TRBD1. The CDR3 spans 14 residues. From germline, CDR1 is MDHEN and CDR2 SYDVKM. V lost 7 bases and J lost 4; bases outside the gene matches: 8. The CDR3 region has the DNA TGTGCCAGCATGCCCGGGACAGGGTGGTACGAGCAGTACTTC. Protein sequence: CASMPGTGWYEQYF.

This clone was counted a single time. J is TRBJ2-6 and V is TRBV10-3; no reliable D call. With 6 bases removed from V and 0 bases from J, the gap between germline ends came to 6 bases. The CDR3 is made up of 14 amino acids. The germline gives CDR1 ENHRY, CDR2 SYGVKD. DNA for the CDR3: TGTGCCATCAGGCAGAGCTCTGGGGCCAACGTCCTGACTTTC. It yields the protein CAIRQSSGANVLTF.